This passage covers 29 T cell receptor beta chains from one sample sequenced in a study of a mutant IDH1 vaccine in newly diagnosed glioma. Regarding time point: week 23, last vaccination. Every vaccination contained 300 ug of the mutant IDH1 20-mer peptide and was paired with topical imiquimod. These TCRs' antigens remain unknown. Using immunoSEQ multiplex PCR, the repertoire was profiled, and TCRdb retains in-frame clones only, with some absent. The sample lists about 53,000 clones, approximately 78% seen once, with over 7% in the top ten. Specimen: PBMCs, collected from a glioma patient whose treatment included an IDH1 peptide vaccine. Receptors originate from a middle-aged woman with glioma. Some clones in this sample may be carry-over from other donors' samples.

This chain joins TRBV19 and TRBJ1-6, with D perhaps matching TRBD1 (6 bases). This CDR3 has 16 amino acids. Trimming stripped 8 bases from V and 5 bases from J, with 19 bases between. Looked up from germline, CDR1 is LNHDA and CDR2 is SQIVND (reference sequence). CDR3 DNA: TGTGCCAGTCTTCGATCTACCGGACAGCATAATTCACCCCTCCACTTT. Its protein product is CASLRSTGQHNSPLHF. The complete variable domain, with remaining parts taken from reference TRBV19 and TRBJ1-6, reads DGGITQSPKYLFRKEGQNVTLSCEQNLNHDAMYWYRQDPGQGLRLIYYSQIVNDFQKGDIAEGYSVSREKKESFPLTVTSAQKNPTAFYLCASLRSTGQHNSPLHFGNGTRLTVT.

The CDR3 bases are TGTGCCTGGAGTCCCTCCCGGGCCCTCGTGACCGCTTTCTTT. Its translation is CAWSPSRALVTAFF. The chain combines TRBV30 with TRBJ1-1; D call uncertain. Germline assignment: CDR1 GTSNPN and CDR2 SVGIG (reference sequence). The CDR3 covers 14 residues. The V gene lost 2 bases and the J gene lost 11 bases, with 21 bases spanning the gap.

CDR3 region: CASSDRAGNTIYF. The CDR3 region has the DNA TGTGCCAGCAGTGACAGGGCTGGAAACACCATATATTTT. The chain recombines TRBV2 with TRBJ1-3; maybe TRBD1 (5 bases). This CDR3 is built from 13 residues. Per germline, CDR1 SNHLY and CDR2 FYNNEI. Trimming left V 3 bases short and J 2 bases short, with 5 bases between.

This chain uses TRBV29-1 with TRBJ2-7, with D tentatively TRBD1 or TRBD2 (6 bases each). Germline lookup yields CDR1 SQVTM and CDR2 ANQGSEA. The CDR3 extends over 13 amino acids. Trimming took off 2 bases at V and 3 bases at J, with 11 bases between the two ends. This CDR3 is CSVEIGGGYEQYF. In DNA, the CDR3 is TGCAGCGTTGAAATCGGAGGGGGCTACGAGCAGTACTTC.

This chain joins TRBV7-8 and TRBJ1-2; D is uncertain. Per germline, CDR1 SGHVS and CDR2 FQNEAQ. The V gene lost 6 bases and the J gene lost 8 bases, with 19 bases spanning the gap. The CDR3 spans 14 residues. The CDR3 region is CASSWGRESEGYTF. CDR3 DNA sequence: TGTGCCAGCAGTTGGGGTCGGGAGTCGGAAGGCTACACCTTC. The complete variable domain, with remaining parts taken from reference TRBV7-8 and TRBJ1-2, reads GAGVSQSPRYKVAKRGQDVALRCDPISGHVSLFWYQQALGQGPEFLTYFQNEAQLDKSGLPSDRFFAERPEGSVSTLKIQRTQQEDSAVYLCASSWGRESEGYTFGSGTRLTVV.

The chain combines TRBV5-1 with TRBJ2-7, with D uncertain. Germline-derived CDR1 and CDR2 are SGHRS and YFSETQ. Trimming cost V 7 bases and J 2 bases, with 10 bases left between them. The CDR3 runs 12 residues. The CDR3 nucleotides read TGCGCCAGCTTTCAATCTCCCTACGAGCAGTACTTC. This gives the protein CASFQSPYEQYF. The variable domain in full, completed from reference TRBV5-1 and TRBJ2-7, reads KAGVTQTPRYLIKTRGQQVTLSCSPISGHRSVSWYQQTPGQGLQFLFEYFSETQRNKGNFPGRFSGRQFSNSRSEMNVSTLELGDSALYLCASFQSPYEQYFGPGTRLTVT.

The chain employs TRBV7-8 and TRBJ1-1, with D tentatively TRBD1 (6 bases). This CDR3 region has 14 residues. Germline CDR1 and CDR2: SGHVS and FQNEAQ. Trimming cost V 5 bases and J 4 bases, with 14 bases left between them. The CDR3 coding sequence is TGTGCCAGCAGCATGGGGGGGCTGGGCACTGAAGCTTTCTTT. Translated, it gives CASSMGGLGTEAFF.

This chain connects TRBV18 to TRBJ2-1, with 16 positions matching TRBD2. Germline assignment: CDR1 KGHSH and CDR2 LQKENI. Trimming cost V 4 bases and J 3 bases; bases outside gene matches: 3. The CDR3 spans 17 residues. CDR3 protein: CASSRGLAGGRYNEQFF. The CDR3 coding sequence is TGTGCCAGCTCACGGGGACTAGCGGGGGGGCGCTACAATGAGCAGTTCTTC.

The rearrangement uses TRBV27 and TRBJ2-1, with 7 bases identical to TRBD1. Germline loops: CDR1 MNHEY, CDR2 SMNVEV (reference sequence). V trimming: 5 bases; J trimming: 7 bases; junction bases outside the gene matches: 8. This CDR3 contains 14 residues. The CDR3 is CASSALTGRNEQFF. The CDR3 region has the DNA TGTGCCAGCAGTGCTTTGACAGGGAGAAATGAGCAGTTCTTC.

This sequence joins TRBV5-1 and TRBJ1-5; TRBD1 aligns across 7 bases. The CDR3 loop spans 13 amino acids. The trim removed 2 bases at V and 9 bases at J, leaving 5 bases unmatched. CDR1 SGHRS and CDR2 YFSETQ come from the germline V gene. This chain's CDR3 is CASSLGGIWPQHF. The DNA of the CDR3 is TGCGCCAGCAGCTTAGGGGGCATCTGGCCCCAGCATTTT. The whole variable domain, remainder taken from reference TRBV5-1 and TRBJ1-5, is KAGVTQTPRYLIKTRGQQVTLSCSPISGHRSVSWYQQTPGQGLQFLFEYFSETQRNKGNFPGRFSGRQFSNSRSEMNVSTLELGDSALYLCASSLGGIWPQHFGDGTRLSIL.

This chain links TRBV19 with TRBJ1-1, with a weak D call TRBD1 (5 bases). Germline lookup yields CDR1 LNHDA and CDR2 SQIVND (reference sequence). The length of the CDR3 is 14 residues. Trimming took off 5 bases at V and 0 bases at J, with 10 bases between the two ends. The CDR3, as DNA: TGTGCCAGTAGTTGGGGCCTAATGAACACTGAAGCTTTCTTT. Translation: CASSWGLMNTEAFF.

The CDR3 region is CASSELRRLDGYTF. In DNA, the CDR3 is TGTGCCAGCAGTGAACTCCGCAGGTTAGATGGCTACACCTTC. The chain has TRBV2 and TRBJ1-2; D unresolved. This CDR3 is 14 amino acids long. CDR1 and CDR2 (germline): SNHLY, FYNNEI. V lost 2 bases, J lost 6 bases, and 13 bases lay in between.

This clone has a single count. V usage is TRBV5-6 and J usage is TRBJ2-1, with 13 bases that match TRBD2. The J segment lost 3 bases and the V segment lost 0 bases, leaving 0 bases of the junction unmatched. The CDR3 spans 16 residues. From germline, CDR1 is SGHDT and CDR2 YYEEEE. The CDR3 sequence is CASSLGLAGGYNEQFF. In DNA, the CDR3 is TGTGCCAGCAGCTTGGGACTAGCGGGGGGCTACAATGAGCAGTTCTTC.

The CDR3 protein is CASSEVHRATQETQYF. The CDR3 DNA is TGTGCCAGCAGTGAAGTACACAGGGCTACCCAAGAGACCCAGTACTTC. The chain joins TRBV6-1 to TRBJ2-5; tentatively, D is TRBD1 (6 bases). V shed 1 base and J shed 1 base, with 13 bases lying between them. This CDR3 is built from 16 residues. CDR1 and CDR2 (germline): MNHNS, SASEGT.

The CDR3 loop reads CASSLLGQGGSPLHF. The CDR3 DNA is TGTGCCAGCAGCTTGTTGGGACAAGGAGGCTCACCCCTCCACTTT. This chain links TRBV5-8 with TRBJ1-6; TRBD1 is a possible D gene (6 bases). This CDR3 has 15 residues. The germline CDR1 and CDR2 sequences are SGHTS and YDEGEE. Deletions cut 1 base from V and 10 bases from J, with 15 bases between.

The chain joins TRBV18 to TRBJ1-3, with unresolved D. V dropped 5 bases and J dropped 7 bases, with 21 bases sitting between them. The CDR3 sequence is 16 residues long. CDR1 and CDR2 from the germline V gene are KGHSH and LQKENI. The chain's CDR3 is CASSSRAGALRNTIYF. CDR3 sequence (DNA): TGTGCCAGCTCATCACGGGCAGGTGCCTTAAGGAACACCATATATTTT.

J is TRBJ2-7 and V is TRBV18; D uncertain. Trimming left V 3 bases short and J 0 bases short, with 9 bases between. From germline, CDR1 is KGHSH and CDR2 LQKENI. CDR3 size: 14 residues. CDR3: CASSPSQSSYEQYF. The CDR3 DNA reads as TGTGCCAGCTCACCTTCGCAGAGCTCCTACGAGCAGTACTTC.

This chain links TRBV5-1 with TRBJ2-3; D might be TRBD2 (6 bases). The CDR3 spans 14 residues. Trimming took 1 base from V and 5 from J, leaving 11 bases between them. In germline, CDR1 is SGHRS, CDR2 YFSETQ. The CDR3 loop reads CASSLSSGRDTQYF. The CDR3 DNA reads TGCGCCAGCAGCTTGAGCAGCGGGCGAGATACGCAGTATTTT. Full variable domain (outside the CDR3, taken from reference TRBV5-1 and TRBJ2-3): KAGVTQTPRYLIKTRGQQVTLSCSPISGHRSVSWYQQTPGQGLQFLFEYFSETQRNKGNFPGRFSGRQFSNSRSEMNVSTLELGDSALYLCASSLSSGRDTQYFGPGTRLTVL.

This chain uses TRBV5-1 with TRBJ1-1, with a possible D match to TRBD1 (6 bases). CDR1 SGHRS and CDR2 YFSETQ come from the germline V gene. The CDR3 has 12 residues. V was trimmed by 5 bases and J by 7 bases, leaving 12 bases between them. The CDR3 region has the DNA TGCGCCAGCAGGTCAGGGGCGAATGAAGCTTTCTTT. Protein: CASRSGANEAFF.

The chain combines TRBV6-6 with TRBJ1-2; 11 positions match TRBD1. Germline CDR1 MNHNY, CDR2 SVGAGI (reference sequence). Germline trimming cut 7 bases from V and 3 bases from J; bases unmatched to any gene: 10. The CDR3 has 16 amino acids. CDR3 nucleotide sequence: TGTGCCAGCACTAGGACAGGGGGCACGGTCGACTATGGCTACACCTTC. Protein sequence: CASTRTGGTVDYGYTF.

The chain links TRBV5-1 to TRBJ1-6; D ambiguous. The CDR3 contains 15 residues. Per germline, CDR1 SGHRS and CDR2 YFSETQ. The V end was cut by 1 base, the J end by 0 bases, with 5 bases between. The DNA for the CDR3 is TGCGCCAGCAGCTTGCGAGGCTCCTATAATTCACCCCTCCACTTT. Residues: CASSLRGSYNSPLHF.

The genes are TRBV18 and TRBJ2-5; TRBD2 aligns across 7 bases. Germline CDR1 and CDR2: KGHSH and LQKENI. CDR3 length: 19 amino acids. V shed 2 bases and J 3 bases; nucleotides not matched to a gene: 18. Here the CDR3 reads CASSPRSSGEKGIKETQYF. In DNA, the CDR3 is TGTGCCAGCTCACCAAGGTCTAGCGGTGAGAAAGGCATCAAAGAGACCCAGTACTTC.

The chain links TRBV4-1 to TRBJ1-2; 8 bases are a match to TRBD1. V trimming: 5 bases; J trimming: 4 bases; junction bases outside the gene matches: 6. From germline, CDR1 is MGHRA and CDR2 YSYEKL. This CDR3 spans 14 amino acids. The CDR3: CASSEATGAYGYTF. CDR3 bases: TGCGCCAGCAGCGAAGCGACAGGGGCCTATGGCTACACCTTC.

V is TRBV19 and J is TRBJ2-7, with 9 bases lining up with TRBD1. Germline V gene lookup returns CDR1 LNHDA and CDR2 SQIVND (reference sequence). V shed 7 bases and J 2 bases; nucleotides not matched to a gene: 21. The CDR3 has 19 residues. The CDR3 spells CASMSVVEGGTGKPYEQYF. Written as DNA, the CDR3 is TGTGCCAGTATGTCGGTAGTCGAGGGCGGGACAGGGAAACCCTACGAGCAGTACTTC.

This CDR3 reads CASSFPISGRGYADTQYF. The CDR3 nucleotides are TGTGCCAGCAGCTTCCCTATCTCAGGGAGAGGGTATGCAGATACGCAGTATTTT. The chain carries TRBV5-5 and TRBJ2-3; TRBD1 or TRBD2 may be the D gene (5 bases each). CDR3 size: 18 residues. CDR1 and CDR2 from the germline V gene are SGHKS and YYEKEE (reference sequence). V was clipped by 2 bases and J by 4 bases, with 23 bases between them.

V usage is TRBV4-3 and J usage is TRBJ1-4; 10 positions match TRBD1. After removal of 1 base from V and 5 bases from J, the junction contained 1 base not matched to a gene. CDR1 LGHNA and CDR2 YSLEER come from the germline V gene. The length of the CDR3 is 15 residues. CDR3 bases: TGCGCCAGCAGCCAAGGGACAGGGGGGAATGAAAAACTGTTTTTT. This sequence encodes CASSQGTGGNEKLFF.

The rearrangement joins TRBV5-6 to TRBJ1-4, with 8 bases matching TRBD1. Trimming cost V 4 bases and J 6 bases; bases outside gene matches: 8. The germline V gene has CDR1 SGHDT and CDR2 YYEEEE. The CDR3 has 15 residues. The CDR3 region has the DNA TGTGCCAGCAGCGGGACAGGAGGGTTTGATGAAAAACTGTTTTTT. Translation gives CASSGTGGFDEKLFF.

This rearrangement joins TRBV7-9 to TRBJ2-4; D is undetermined. The V end was cut by 3 bases, the J end by 8 bases, with 8 bases between. Germline V gene lookup returns CDR1 SEHNR and CDR2 FQNEAQ (reference sequence). The CDR3 is 12 residues long. The CDR3 bases are TGTGCCAGCAGCTTTGGACGGGACATTCAGTACTTC. Its translation: CASSFGRDIQYF.

The chain recombines TRBV9 with TRBJ2-2; D possibly matches TRBD1 or TRBD2 (7 bases each). CDR1 and CDR2 (germline): SGDLS, YYNGEE. Trimming removed 3 bases from V and 4 bases from J, with 16 bases in between. The length of the CDR3 is 16 residues. The CDR3 bases are TGTGCCAGCAGCGGACAGGGAGGGGGGTCCACCGGGGAGCTGTTTTTT. Amino acid sequence: CASSGQGGGSTGELFF.